This TCR beta chain originates from a study of blood T cell repertoires in COVID-19. About the research overall: Samples representing acute and convalescent COVID-19 were sourced from the United States, Italy and Spain. PBMCs, B-cell-depleted T cells, or T cells provided the cDNA or gDNA that made up the material.

Clones were sequenced by immunoSEQ multiplex PCR, and TCRdb holds only the in-frame ones, with some missing. The table records roughly 50,000 clones, under 90% of them present only once. Germline assignment: CDR1 SGHDT and CDR2 YYEEEE. There are 13 residues in the CDR3. Trimming pared 4 bases from V and 1 base from J, leaving 9 bases between. This chain connects TRBV5-6 to TRBJ2-7; TRBD1 might be the D (6 bases). Source material: peripheral blood. This receptor was identified in an older woman with acute or convalescent COVID-19. The CDR3 DNA sequence: TGTGCCAGCAGCCCAACAGGGTCCTACGAGCAGTACTTC. This encodes CASSPTGSYEQYF. Full variable domain (missing parts from reference TRBV5-6 and TRBJ2-7): DAGVTQSPTHLIKTRGQQVTLRCSPKSGHDTVSWYQQALGQGPQFIFQYYEEEERQRGNFPDRFSGHQFPNYSSELNVNALLLGDSALYLCASSPTGSYEQYFGPGTRLTVT.